This T cell receptor (beta chain) stems from a study of T cell changes during pregnancy in multiple sclerosis. Assay used: immunoSEQ multiplex PCR; TCRdb lists only in-frame clones, some missing. The sample shows some 40,000 clones, less than 90% of them seen only once. Germline CDR1 reads ENHRY; CDR2 reads SYGVKD. The V end lost 3 bases, the J end lost 1 base, and 16 bases lay between the germline ends. The CDR3 loop spans 17 amino acids. The clonotype originates from a female donor with multiple sclerosis, enrolled in a pregnancy study. The V call is TRBV10-3, the J call TRBJ2-1, with D possibly TRBD1 on 5 matching bases. The sample was CD4+ T cells from peripheral blood mononuclear cells, taken in the first trimester of pregnancy. The chain's CDR3 is CAISDPRAGQSYNEQFF. As DNA, the CDR3 is TGTGCCATCAGTGACCCCAGGGCAGGGCAGTCCTACAATGAGCAGTTCTTC.